The present T cell receptor beta chain was sequenced within a study of blood T cell repertoires in COVID-19 (dated by TCRdb to the early 2020s). As for the study more broadly: The collaborator samples originated in the United States, Italy and Spain and spanned the acute and convalescent phases of COVID-19. The dataset comprised deeply sampled blood TCRbeta repertoires from subjects exposed to, actively infected with, or recovered from COVID-19. The prospective study material was composed of cDNA or gDNA derived from T cells, B-cell-depleted T cells, or PBMCs. A freely available public database, intended as a resource for researchers studying the immune response to SARS-CoV-2, is where the repertoires were released. Where available, HLA class I and class II types were obtained from metadata supplied by the sample provider rather than from assay-based typing. Sample metadata almost always included a de-identified subject ID, COVID-19 status, age in years and sex. Samples came from the ongoing ImmuneRACE study (first 160 participants) plus 1,254 subjects from 6 global collaborators. What the research found in general, with its limitations: How much clinical and demographic metadata was included differed by source and by participant, and the metadata was provided uncurated.

CDR3 length: 15 amino acids, cysteine to phenylalanine. CDR3 DNA only is kept here, 45 bases in frame from base 1. Germline trimming: 5 bases from V, 8 bases from J; junction bases outside gene matches: 8. The CDR1 and CDR2 encoded by the germline V gene are SGHTA and FQGNSA. Each collaborating institution followed its own protocols to collect whole blood in K2EDTA tubes. For TCRbeta analysis, collaborators shipped samples as frozen whole blood, isolated PBMCs, or DNA extracted from either of those sample types. This clone was recorded once. This receptor's antigen is unknown. Base qualities are missing; no much larger clone stands one base away. TCRbeta CDR3 regions were amplified from genomic DNA by means of the immunoSEQ Assay, a bias-controlled multiplex PCR. The authors processed their data as follows. The number of nucleated cells in each sample was estimated from the amplification of reference gene primers within the assay. Sequence reads were collapsed and filtered to measure the absolute abundance of every unique TCRbeta CDR3 rearrangement. For each sample, productive Simpson clonality was calculated as the square root of Simpson's diversity index across productive rearrangements. The table comes from immuneACCESS by way of TCRdb, which keeps in-frame sequences with V and J called. Part of the clones is missing from these tables; in studies checked, under half for an unresolved V gene and the rest for unknown reasons. Clone size and the V and J calls come from that table; the DNA yielded D and trimming. The sample yields tens of thousands of clones; 60% to 85% were counted once. Around 30% of the sample is held by the ten biggest clonotypes.

The clonotype comes from a human donor in a cohort sampled during active COVID-19. The sample comprised peripheral blood. The sequence joins TRBV7-2 to TRBJ2-2; TRBD1 aligns with 10 central bases. The CDR3 region: CASSAGQGIRGELFF. The nucleotide sequence reads as follows: TGTGCCAGCAGCGCGGGACAGGGGATTCGGGGGGAGCTGTTTTTT.